The 10 T cell receptor beta chains in this list originate from one sample, sequenced in a study of identical twins. Each CDR3 protein is one row after TCRdb ran MiXCR on the 5' RACE reads. The sample lists approximately 690,000 distinct CDR3 sequences, roughly 6.2% occurring once. Sequenced sample: naive T cells sorted from blood. Source of these receptors: a man aged 18 to 30 in good health.

V and J are TRBV7-9 and TRBJ2-7; D is perhaps TRBD1 (6 bases). Looked up from germline, CDR1 is SEHNR and CDR2 is FQNEAQ (reference sequence). Trimming removed 2 bases from V and 7 bases from J, with 21 bases in between. The CDR3 has 16 residues. CDR3 region: CASSLPLGLGQGEQYF. The CDR3 DNA is TGTGCCAGCAGCTTACCTCTAGGACTGGGACAAGGGGAGCAGTACTTC.

This clonotype was counted ten times or more. V is TRBV7-8 and J is TRBJ2-5, with D unclear. From germline, CDR1 is SGHVS and CDR2 FQNEAQ. This CDR3 region has 12 residues. V lost 10 bases to trimming and J lost 5 bases, with 14 bases between them. Written as DNA, the CDR3 is TGTGCCACCTCGACTCTACGGGAGACCCAGTACTTC. This sequence encodes CATSTLRETQYF.

The chain has TRBV7-8 and TRBJ1-5; D gene unclear. CDR1 SGHVS and CDR2 FQNEAQ come from the germline V gene. CDR3 length: 14 amino acids. The germline V and J ends were trimmed by 6 bases and 4 bases, with 13 bases remaining between them. Written as DNA, the CDR3 is TGTGCCAGCAGTCCCCGTGAGGGAAATCAGCCCCAGCATTTT. Its protein is CASSPREGNQPQHF. The variable domain in full, with the rest retrieved from reference TRBV7-8 and TRBJ1-5, is GAGVSQSPRYKVAKRGQDVALRCDPISGHVSLFWYQQALGQGPEFLTYFQNEAQLDKSGLPSDRFFAERPEGSVSTLKIQRTQQEDSAVYLCASSPREGNQPQHFGDGTRLSIL.

This clonotype occurred a few times. The rearrangement links TRBV25-1 to TRBJ2-2; a possible D gene is TRBD1 (5 bases). The CDR3 covers 16 residues. The V end was cut by 4 bases, the J end by 5 bases, with 17 bases between. Per germline, CDR1 MGHDK and CDR2 SYGVNS. In DNA, the CDR3 is TGTGCCAGCAGTGGCCCCCAAGAAGGGGTTACCGGGGAGCTGTTTTTT. As protein: CASSGPQEGVTGELFF. Combining the CDR3 with reference TRBV25-1 and TRBJ2-2 gives the whole variable domain EADIYQTPRYLVIGTGKKITLECSQTMGHDKMYWYQQDPGMELHLIHYSYGVNSTEKGDLSSESTVSRIRTEHFPLTLESARPSHTSQYLCASSGPQEGVTGELFFGEGSRLTVL.

The table lists this clonotype with many counts. The genes are TRBV4-2 and TRBJ2-1; 11 bases align to TRBD2. Trimming took 5 bases from V and 8 from J; bases not matched to a gene: 11. The V gene's germline CDR1 is LGHNA and CDR2 YNFKEQ. This CDR3 has 16 residues. The CDR3 nucleotides read TGTGCCAGCAGCTCCCGACTAGCGGGGAACCCCCATGAGCAGTTCTTC. It specifies CASSSRLAGNPHEQFF.

The chain recombines TRBV12-3 or TRBV12-4 with TRBJ1-1, with D possibly TRBD1 on 6 matching bases. The CDR3 consists of 13 residues. V lost 7 bases and J 4 bases, leaving 13 bases between the germline ends. CDR3 nucleotide sequence: TGTGCCAGCACCGAGGCAGGGGTCACTGAAGCTTTCTTT. This encodes CASTEAGVTEAFF.

This clonotype was seen at least ten times. The V call is TRBV20-1, the J call TRBJ2-3, with D tentatively TRBD2 (6 bases). The CDR3 has 14 residues. Germline CDR1 is DFQATT and CDR2 is SNEGSKA (reference sequence). V was trimmed by 5 bases and J by 4 bases, leaving 16 bases between them. This CDR3 is CSAVGDSFSDTQYF. The CDR3 DNA reads as TGCAGTGCTGTGGGGGACTCCTTTTCAGATACGCAGTATTTT.

This clonotype occurred many times. For the CDR3, the DNA is TGTGCCAGCAGCCAAAATCCAGGGGGAGGGCCTGATGAGCAGTTCTTC. This codes for CASSQNPGGGPDEQFF. V usage is TRBV4-2 and J usage is TRBJ2-1; either TRBD1 or TRBD2 may fit D (7 bases each). CDR3 size: 16 residues. Germline CDR1 is LGHNA and CDR2 is YNFKEQ. V was cut by 2 bases and J by 8 bases, with 19 bases left in between.

This chain's CDR3 is CATSTLPKREELWNEQFF. DNA of the CDR3: TGTGCCACCAGCACCCTTCCAAAGCGGGAGGAGTTGTGGAATGAGCAGTTCTTC. J is TRBJ2-1 and V is TRBV15; 9 bases agree with TRBD2. V shed 4 bases and J 7 bases; nucleotides not matched to a gene: 17. Germline V lookup: CDR1 LNHNV, CDR2 YYDKDF (reference sequence). This CDR3 is 18 amino acids long.

V usage is TRBV15 and J usage is TRBJ2-7; D could derive from TRBD1 or TRBD2 (5 bases each). CDR1 and CDR2 from the germline V gene are LNHNV and YYDKDF (reference sequence). V shed 5 bases and J shed 0 bases, with 17 bases lying between them. The length of the CDR3 is 16 residues. In DNA form, the CDR3 reads TGTGCCACCAGCGGTTGGGACCCTACTAGCTCCTACGAGCAGTACTTC. It codes for CATSGWDPTSSYEQYF.